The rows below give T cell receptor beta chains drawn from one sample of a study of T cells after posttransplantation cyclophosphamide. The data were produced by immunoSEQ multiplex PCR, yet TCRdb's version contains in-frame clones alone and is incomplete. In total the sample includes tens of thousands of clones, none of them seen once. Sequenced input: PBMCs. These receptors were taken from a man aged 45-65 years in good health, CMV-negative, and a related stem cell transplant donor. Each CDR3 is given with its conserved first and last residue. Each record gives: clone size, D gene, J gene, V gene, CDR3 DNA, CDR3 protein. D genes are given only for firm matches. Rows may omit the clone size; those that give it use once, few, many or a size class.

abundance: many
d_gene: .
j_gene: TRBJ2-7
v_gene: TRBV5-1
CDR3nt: TGCGCCAGCAGCCGGGAGAGGGGACACGAGCAGTACTTC
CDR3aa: CASSRERGHEQYF

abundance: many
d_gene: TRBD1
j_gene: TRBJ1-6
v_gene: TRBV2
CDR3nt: TGTGCCAGCAGGACACAGGGGGATGGAAGTTCACCCCTCCACTTT
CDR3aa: CASRTQGDGSSPLHF

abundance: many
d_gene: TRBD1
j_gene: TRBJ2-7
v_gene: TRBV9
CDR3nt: TGTGCCAGTGGATCCGGGACAGCATACGAGCAGTACTTC
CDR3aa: CASGSGTAYEQYF

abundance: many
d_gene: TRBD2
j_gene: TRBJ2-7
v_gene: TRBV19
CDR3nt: TGTGCCAGTAGTATCGGGGAGGGTTACGAGCAGTACTTC
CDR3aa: CASSIGEGYEQYF

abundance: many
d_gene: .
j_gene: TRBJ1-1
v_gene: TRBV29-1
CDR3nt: TGCAGCGTTGAGAGGTATGAGGGTGGCCAGAACACTGAAGCTTTCTTT
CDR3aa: CSVERYEGGQNTEAFF

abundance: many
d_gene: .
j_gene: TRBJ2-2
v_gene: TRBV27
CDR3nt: TGTGCCAGCAGTGGATCACCGGGACAACACACCGGGGAGCTGTTTTTT
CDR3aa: CASSGSPGQHTGELFF

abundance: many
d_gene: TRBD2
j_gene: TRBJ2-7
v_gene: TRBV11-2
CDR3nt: TGTGCCAGCAGCTCCCAGCGGGAGGGCCTCGAGCAGTACTTC
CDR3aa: CASSSQREGLEQYF

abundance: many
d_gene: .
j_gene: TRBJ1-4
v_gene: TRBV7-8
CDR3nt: TGTGCCAGCAGCGCCTACGGGTCAACTAATGAAAAACTGTTTTTT
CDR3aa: CASSAYGSTNEKLFF

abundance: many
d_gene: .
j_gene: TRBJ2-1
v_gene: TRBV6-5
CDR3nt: TGTGCCAGCAGAACAGACACTTACAATGAGCAGTTCTTC
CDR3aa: CASRTDTYNEQFF

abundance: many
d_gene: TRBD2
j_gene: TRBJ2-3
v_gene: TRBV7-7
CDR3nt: TGTGCCAGCAGCCCCGGGGGGGGGATCGGCACAGATACGCAGTATTTT
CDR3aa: CASSPGGGIGTDTQYF

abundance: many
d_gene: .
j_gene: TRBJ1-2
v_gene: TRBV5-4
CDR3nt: TGTGCCAGCAGCACTCCTCAGGGTCATGGCTACACCTTC
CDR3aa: CASSTPQGHGYTF

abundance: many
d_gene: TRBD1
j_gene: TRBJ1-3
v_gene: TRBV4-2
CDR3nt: TGTGCCAGCAGCCTGGGGACAGGGGGGAACACCATATATTTT
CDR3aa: CASSLGTGGNTIYF

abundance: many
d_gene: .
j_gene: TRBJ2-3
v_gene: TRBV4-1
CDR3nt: TGCGCCAGCAGCCAAGTGGGCGCCGCCTCAGATACGCAGTATTTT
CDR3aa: CASSQVGAASDTQYF

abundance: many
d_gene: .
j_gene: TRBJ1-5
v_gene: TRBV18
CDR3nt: TGTGCCAGCACCTCGCAGGGGAACAGCAATCAGCCCCAGCATTTT
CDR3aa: CASTSQGNSNQPQHF

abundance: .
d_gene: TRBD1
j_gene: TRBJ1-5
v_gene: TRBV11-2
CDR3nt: TGTGCCAGCAGCTTATCAGGGGGTCAGCCCCAGCATTTT
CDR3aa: CASSLSGGQPQHF

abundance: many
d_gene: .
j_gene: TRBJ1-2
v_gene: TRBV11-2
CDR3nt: TGTGCCAGCAGCTTAGGACAGGTATATGGCTACACCTTC
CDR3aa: CASSLGQVYGYTF

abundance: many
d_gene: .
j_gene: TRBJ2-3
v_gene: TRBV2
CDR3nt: TGTGCCAGCAGGGAGAGGGAAAACACAGATACGCAGTATTTT
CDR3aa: CASRERENTDTQYF

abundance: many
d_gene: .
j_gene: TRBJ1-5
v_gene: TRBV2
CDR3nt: TGTGCCAGCAGTGAAGCGGGGGCGGAACAGCCCCAGCATTTT
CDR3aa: CASSEAGAEQPQHF